This TCR beta chain was observed in a study of neurological immune-mediated disorders. TCRdb used MiXCR to reprocess the 5' RACE reads, holding one entry per CDR3 protein. Counted here are about 60,000 distinct CDR3 sequences, about 10% occurring once; the ten biggest clones make up approximately 13%. The CDR3 extends over 13 amino acids. Per the germline V gene, CDR1 is SGHTA and CDR2 is FQGNSA. Trimming cost V 6 bases and J 11 bases; bases outside gene matches: 9. This clonotype appeared many times. The time point is: longitudinal time-point 2. This clonotype originated in a man aged 25-45 years in good health. The chain employs TRBV7-2 and TRBJ2-1, with TRBD2 matching over 8 bases. Sample: PBMCs. The CDR3 nucleotides are TGTGCCAGCAGTAGCGGGGTCGCTCCTCAGCAGTTCTTC. Amino acid sequence: CASSSGVAPQQFF.